A selection of T cell receptor beta chains follows, all from one sample in a study of cytomegalovirus exposure and HLA in healthy donors. Measured with immunoSEQ multiplex PCR; TCRdb has only the in-frame clones, and not every one. The sample spans 150,000 to 200,000 clones; the ten largest clones claim roughly 1.3%. The specimen was PBMCs. These receptors all come from a woman aged 55 to 70 in good health and CMV-seronegative. The CDR3 runs from the conserved cysteine through the conserved F or W. D genes are given only for firm matches.

D	V	J	DNA	CDR3
-	TRBV27	TRBJ1-1	TGTGCCAGCAGTCTTATAGGCAGGGTGAACACTGAAGCTTTCTTT	CASSLIGRVNTEAFF
-	TRBV6-5	TRBJ2-5	TGTGCCAGCAGTTACTCGGGGAGAGGGGAGACCCAGTACTTC	CASSYSGRGETQYF
-	TRBV27	TRBJ2-7	TGTGCCAGCAGTTTAGGGCAGGGGACCTACTACGAGCAGTACTTC	CASSLGQGTYYEQYF
TRBD1	TRBV19	TRBJ1-5	TGTGCCAGTAGTCTAGACAGGGCTAATCAGCCCCAGCATTTT	CASSLDRANQPQHF
TRBD2	TRBV7-3	TRBJ2-1	TGTGCCAGCAGCTTAAAAGGGACTAGCGCCCCTGAGCAGTTCTTC	CASSLKGTSAPEQFF
-	TRBV5-1	TRBJ1-1	TGCGCCAGCAGCCTCGACAGCGAGAACACTGAAGCTTTCTTT	CASSLDSENTEAFF
-	TRBV11-2	TRBJ2-4	TGTGCCAGCAGCTCCCGACTAGCCAAAAACATTCAGTACTTC	CASSSRLAKNIQYF
-	TRBV12-2	TRBJ1-1	TGTGCAAGTCGCCTCCGGGACTCGGTGAACACTGAAGCTTTCTTT	CASRLRDSVNTEAFF
TRBD2	TRBV6-1	TRBJ2-1	TGTGCCAGCATGGGGGTAGCGGGAGCCCTCCTTGAGCAGTTCTTC	CASMGVAGALLEQFF
-	TRBV28	TRBJ1-2	TGTGCCAGCAGTTTGCAGGGGAACTATGGCTACACCTTC	CASSLQGNYGYTF
-	TRBV5-5	TRBJ1-2	TGTGCCAGCAGCCGGCCGTACCGGGACTATGGCTACACCTTC	CASSRPYRDYGYTF
-	TRBV10-3	TRBJ1-1	TGTGCCATCAGTGAGCATCCCGGACAGTTGAACACTGAAGCTTTCTTT	CAISEHPGQLNTEAFF
TRBD2	TRBV6-4	TRBJ2-1	TGTGCCAGCAGTGACAGCGGGAGTTCCTACAATGAGCAGTTCTTC	CASSDSGSSYNEQFF
-	TRBV27	TRBJ1-2	TGTGCCACCACCATAGACCCCGGCGGGGGAGGCTACACCTTC	CATTIDPGGGGYTF
TRBD1	TRBV7-9	TRBJ1-6	TGTGCCAGCAGCTCGGGTTGGGACAGGGGGGGTTCACCCCTCCACTTT	CASSSGWDRGGSPLHF
-	TRBV19	TRBJ2-6	TGTGCCGGTCGGTCTGGGGCCAACGTCCTGACTTTC	CAGRSGANVLTF
-	TRBV6-5	TRBJ2-1	TGTGCCAGCAGTTACTCGGAGGGATTCGAGCAGTTCTTC	CASSYSEGFEQFF
-	TRBV14	TRBJ1-3	TGTGCCAGCAGCGCTACGGGATTAACTGGAAACACCATATATTTT	CASSATGLTGNTIYF
-	TRBV4-1	TRBJ1-6	TGCGCCAGCAGCCAAGACAGGGTAGCAAATTCACCCCTCCACTTT	CASSQDRVANSPLHF
TRBD1	TRBV2	TRBJ2-7	TGTGCCAGCAGTGTCTTGCGGAAAGGACAGGGTGGGTCCTACGAGCAGTACTTC	CASSVLRKGQGGSYEQYF
-	TRBV11-1	TRBJ2-5	TGTGCCAGCAGCTTACCCGAGAAGGGGGGGGAGACCCAGTACTTC	CASSLPEKGGETQYF
-	TRBV6-5	TRBJ2-5	TGTGCCAGCAGTTTACTAGCAGAGTTCCAAGAGACCCAGTACTTC	CASSLLAEFQETQYF
-	TRBV19	TRBJ2-7	TGTGCCAGTAGTACGTACGGGACTTTCTACGAGCAGTACTTC	CASSTYGTFYEQYF
-	TRBV20-1	TRBJ1-1	TGCAGTGCTAGAGTCAATTCTGAAGCTTTCTTT	CSARVNSEAFF
-	TRBV5-4	TRBJ1-4	TGTGCCAGCAGCTCCTGGACAGCTAGAGGGACTAATGAAAAACTGTTTTTT	CASSSWTARGTNEKLFF
-	TRBV9	TRBJ2-3	TGTGCCAGCAGCGTAGTAAACACAGATACGCAGTATTTT	CASSVVNTDTQYF
-	TRBV19	TRBJ1-5	TGTGCCAGTAGTCCGCGGTCCCCCTGGGGCAATCAGCCCCAGCATTTT	CASSPRSPWGNQPQHF
-	TRBV5-1	TRBJ2-2	TGCGCCAGCAGCTTGGTTCCGGAGTTGGACGGGGAGCTGTTTTTT	CASSLVPELDGELFF
TRBD1	TRBV10-3	TRBJ2-2	TGTGCCATTCTAGGACAGGGGCCCGGGGAGCTGTTTTTT	CAILGQGPGELFF
TRBD2	TRBV9	TRBJ2-5	TGTGCCAGCAGCGTAGACATGGGACTAGCGGGGGGCCGGACCCAGTACTTC	CASSVDMGLAGGRTQYF
TRBD1	TRBV2	TRBJ1-6	TGTGCCAGCAGTGAGGACAGGACTAATTCACCCCTCCACTTT	CASSEDRTNSPLHF
TRBD1	TRBV6-5	TRBJ2-1	TGTGCCAGCAGTTACTCGGGGGACAGGCCCACGTTCTTC	CASSYSGDRPTFF
-	TRBV6-6	TRBJ1-1	TGTGCCAGCGGGCGGAGGAGCACTGAAGCTTTCTTT	CASGRRSTEAFF
-	TRBV6-5	TRBJ1-1	TGTGCCAGCAACTTAAACTGGGGCAGGCACACTGAAGCTTTCTTT	CASNLNWGRHTEAFF
TRBD1	TRBV25-1	TRBJ2-7	TGTGCCAGCAGTGAAAACCGGGACAGGGGCACCTACGAGCAGTACTTC	CASSENRDRGTYEQYF
-	TRBV6-6	TRBJ2-5	TGTGCCAGCAGTTACTCAGGACAGCCTCGGGAGACCCAGTACTTC	CASSYSGQPRETQYF
-	TRBV15	TRBJ2-7	TGTGCCACCAGCAGTACAGTCTTCTCCTACGAGCAGTACTTC	CATSSTVFSYEQYF
TRBD1	TRBV2	TRBJ1-6	TGTGCCAGCAGTGAAACCAGGGGGAAATCACCCCTCCACTTT	CASSETRGKSPLHF
TRBD1	TRBV28	TRBJ2-6	TGTGCCAGCAGGACGACAGGGGCAGCGGGGGCCAACGTCCTGACTTTC	CASRTTGAAGANVLTF
TRBD1	TRBV5-1	TRBJ2-3	TGCGCCAGCAGCTTGCCCCAAGGCAGGGGGCAAGATACGCAGTATTTT	CASSLPQGRGQDTQYF
TRBD2	TRBV6-1	TRBJ2-7	TGTGCCAGCAGTCCTACTAGCGGGCGCTCCTACGAGCAGTACTTC	CASSPTSGRSYEQYF
TRBD1	TRBV29-1	TRBJ1-3	TGCAGCGGTAGAGGGACAGGTGGTAACACCATATATTTT	CSGRGTGGNTIYF
TRBD2	TRBV7-2	TRBJ2-1	TGTGCCAGCAGCTTAGAAGTGGCTAGCGGGGGGGCGATTGAGCAGTTCTTC	CASSLEVASGGAIEQFF
-	TRBV19	TRBJ1-1	TGTGCCAGTAGTATACGGACAACAATGAACACTGAAGCTTTCTTT	CASSIRTTMNTEAFF
-	TRBV7-3	TRBJ1-1	TGTGCCAGCTCCCCGGGGGGGGACACTGAAGCTTTCTTT	CASSPGGDTEAFF
TRBD1	TRBV5-5	TRBJ1-1	TGTGCCAGCAGACCTGGACAGGGGGGATCTGAAGCTTTCTTT	CASRPGQGGSEAFF
TRBD1	TRBV5-4	TRBJ1-2	TGTGCCAGCAGTCGGGACAGGGGGACTAGTGGCTACACCTTC	CASSRDRGTSGYTF
TRBD1	TRBV7-2	TRBJ1-6	TGTGCCAGCAGCCCCCGTCTTTTGGGACAGAGTAATTCACCCCTCCACTTT	CASSPRLLGQSNSPLHF
TRBD1	TRBV4-2	TRBJ2-5	TGTGCCAGCAGCCAAGAAATCGGGGACAGGGAACAAGAGACCCAGTACTTC	CASSQEIGDREQETQYF